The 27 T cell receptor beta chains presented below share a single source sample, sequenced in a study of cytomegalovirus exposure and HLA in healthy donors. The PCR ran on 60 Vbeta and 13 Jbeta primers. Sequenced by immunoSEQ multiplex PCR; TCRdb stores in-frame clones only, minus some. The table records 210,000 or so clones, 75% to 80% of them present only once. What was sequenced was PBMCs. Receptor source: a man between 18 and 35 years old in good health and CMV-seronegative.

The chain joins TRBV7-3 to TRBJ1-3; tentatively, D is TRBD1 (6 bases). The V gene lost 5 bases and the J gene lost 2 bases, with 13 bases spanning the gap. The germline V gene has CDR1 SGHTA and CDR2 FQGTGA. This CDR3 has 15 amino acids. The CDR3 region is CASSNDRRAGNTIYF. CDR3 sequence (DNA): TGTGCCAGCAGCAACGACAGGCGCGCTGGAAACACCATATATTTT.

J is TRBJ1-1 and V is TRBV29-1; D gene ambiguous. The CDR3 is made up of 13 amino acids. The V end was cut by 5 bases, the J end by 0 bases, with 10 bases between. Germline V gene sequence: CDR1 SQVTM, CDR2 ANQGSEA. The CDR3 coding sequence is TGCAGCGTTTTGAGGCCCCTGAACACTGAAGCTTTCTTT. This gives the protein CSVLRPLNTEAFF.

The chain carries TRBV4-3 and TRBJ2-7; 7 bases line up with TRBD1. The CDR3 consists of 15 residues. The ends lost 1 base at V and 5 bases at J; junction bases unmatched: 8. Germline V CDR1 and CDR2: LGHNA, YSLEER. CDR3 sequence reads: CASSQADRESHEQYF. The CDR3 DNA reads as TGCGCCAGCAGCCAAGCCGACAGGGAGTCCCACGAGCAGTACTTC.

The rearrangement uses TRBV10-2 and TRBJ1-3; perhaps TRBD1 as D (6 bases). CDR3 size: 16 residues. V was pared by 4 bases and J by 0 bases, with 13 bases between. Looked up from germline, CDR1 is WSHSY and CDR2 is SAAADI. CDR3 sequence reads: CASSAEGEPSGNTIYF. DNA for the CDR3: TGCGCCAGCAGTGCTGAGGGGGAACCCTCTGGAAACACCATATATTTT.

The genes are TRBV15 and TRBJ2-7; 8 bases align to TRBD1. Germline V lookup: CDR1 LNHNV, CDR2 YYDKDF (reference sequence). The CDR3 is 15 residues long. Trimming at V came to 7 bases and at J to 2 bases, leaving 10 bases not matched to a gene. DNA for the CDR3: TGTGCCACCACCCGAGGCGGACAGGGCCCCTACGAGCAGTACTTC. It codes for CATTRGGQGPYEQYF.

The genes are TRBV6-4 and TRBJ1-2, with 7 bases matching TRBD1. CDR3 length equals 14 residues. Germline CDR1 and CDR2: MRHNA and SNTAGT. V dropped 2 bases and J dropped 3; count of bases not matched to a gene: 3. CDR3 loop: CASSDGRGDYGYTF. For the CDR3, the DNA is TGTGCCAGCAGTGACGGCAGGGGGGACTATGGCTACACCTTC.

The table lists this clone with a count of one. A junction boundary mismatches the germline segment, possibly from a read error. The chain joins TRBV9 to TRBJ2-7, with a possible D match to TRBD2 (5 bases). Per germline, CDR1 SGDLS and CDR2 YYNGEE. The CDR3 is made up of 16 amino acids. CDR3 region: CASSPTIPRGNTQLVF. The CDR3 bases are TGTGCCAGCAGCCCGACCATCCCACGGGGTAATACACAATTGGTATTC.

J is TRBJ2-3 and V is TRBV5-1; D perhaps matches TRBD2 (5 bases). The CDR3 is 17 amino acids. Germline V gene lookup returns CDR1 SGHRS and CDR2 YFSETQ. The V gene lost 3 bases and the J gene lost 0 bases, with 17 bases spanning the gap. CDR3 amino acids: CASSSGLSQTSTDTQYF. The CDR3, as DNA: TGCGCCAGCAGCTCCGGACTCTCCCAAACTAGCACAGATACGCAGTATTTT.

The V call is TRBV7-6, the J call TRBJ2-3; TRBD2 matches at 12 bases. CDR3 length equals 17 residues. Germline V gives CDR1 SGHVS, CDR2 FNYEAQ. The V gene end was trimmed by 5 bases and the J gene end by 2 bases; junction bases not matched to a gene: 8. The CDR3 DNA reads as TGTGCCAGCAGCCGTCGGACTAGCGGGGACCCCACAGATACGCAGTATTTT. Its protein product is CASSRRTSGDPTDTQYF.

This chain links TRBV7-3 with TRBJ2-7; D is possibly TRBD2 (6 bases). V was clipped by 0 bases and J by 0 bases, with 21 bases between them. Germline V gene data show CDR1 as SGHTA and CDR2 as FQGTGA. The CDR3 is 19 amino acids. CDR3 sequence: CASSLTGEAGTRSSYEQYF. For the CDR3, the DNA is TGTGCCAGCAGCTTAACCGGGGAGGCAGGGACCCGGAGCTCCTACGAGCAGTACTTC.

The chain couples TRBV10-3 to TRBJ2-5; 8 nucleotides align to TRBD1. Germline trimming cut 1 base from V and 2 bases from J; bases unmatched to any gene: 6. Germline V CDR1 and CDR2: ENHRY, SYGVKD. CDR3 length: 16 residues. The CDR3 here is CAISEFHGQGQETQYF. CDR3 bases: TGTGCCATCAGTGAGTTCCATGGACAGGGACAAGAGACCCAGTACTTC.

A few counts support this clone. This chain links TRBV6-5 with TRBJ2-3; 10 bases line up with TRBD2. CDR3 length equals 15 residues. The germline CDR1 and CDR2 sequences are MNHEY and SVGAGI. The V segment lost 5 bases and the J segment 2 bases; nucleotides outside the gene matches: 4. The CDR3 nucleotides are TGTGCCAGCAGTCCTAGCGGGGGCTCCACAGATACGCAGTATTTT. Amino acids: CASSPSGGSTDTQYF.

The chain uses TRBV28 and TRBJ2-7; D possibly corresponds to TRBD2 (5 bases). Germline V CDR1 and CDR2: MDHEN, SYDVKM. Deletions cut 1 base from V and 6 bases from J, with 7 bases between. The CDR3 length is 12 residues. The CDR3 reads CASSLLGAEQYF. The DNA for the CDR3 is TGTGCCAGCAGTTTATTGGGAGCCGAGCAGTACTTC.

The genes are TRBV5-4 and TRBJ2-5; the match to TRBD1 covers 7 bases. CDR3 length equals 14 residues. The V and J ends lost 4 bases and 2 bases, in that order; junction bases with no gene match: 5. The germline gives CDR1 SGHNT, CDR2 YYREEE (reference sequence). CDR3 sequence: CASSPGTVQETQYF. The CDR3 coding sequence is TGTGCCAGCAGCCCCGGGACAGTTCAAGAGACCCAGTACTTC.

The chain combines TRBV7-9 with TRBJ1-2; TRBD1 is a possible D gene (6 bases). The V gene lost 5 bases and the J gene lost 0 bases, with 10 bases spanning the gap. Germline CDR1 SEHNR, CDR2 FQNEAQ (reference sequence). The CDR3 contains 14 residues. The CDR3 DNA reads TGTGCCAGCAGCCTAGGGACAACTAACTATGGCTACACCTTC. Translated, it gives CASSLGTTNYGYTF.

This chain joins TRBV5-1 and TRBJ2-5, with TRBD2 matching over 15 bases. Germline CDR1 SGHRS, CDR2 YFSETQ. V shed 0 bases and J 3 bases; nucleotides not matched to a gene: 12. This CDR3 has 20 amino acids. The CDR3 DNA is TGCGCCAGCAGCTTGGCCAGGACTAGCGGGAGGGCCGGGGAAGAAGAGACCCAGTACTTC. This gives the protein CASSLARTSGRAGEEETQYF.

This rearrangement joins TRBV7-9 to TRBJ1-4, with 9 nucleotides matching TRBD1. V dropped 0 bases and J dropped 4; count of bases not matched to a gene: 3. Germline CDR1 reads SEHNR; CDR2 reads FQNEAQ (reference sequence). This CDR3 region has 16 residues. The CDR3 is CASSLAGQGFNEKLFF. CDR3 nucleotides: TGTGCCAGCAGCTTAGCTGGACAGGGGTTTAATGAAAAACTGTTTTTT.

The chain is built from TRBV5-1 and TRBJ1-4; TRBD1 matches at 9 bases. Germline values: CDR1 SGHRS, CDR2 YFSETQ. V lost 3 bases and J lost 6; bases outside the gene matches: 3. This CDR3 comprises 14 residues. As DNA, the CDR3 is TGCGCCAGCAGCTCACAGGGGGCGCATGAAAAACTGTTTTTT. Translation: CASSSQGAHEKLFF.

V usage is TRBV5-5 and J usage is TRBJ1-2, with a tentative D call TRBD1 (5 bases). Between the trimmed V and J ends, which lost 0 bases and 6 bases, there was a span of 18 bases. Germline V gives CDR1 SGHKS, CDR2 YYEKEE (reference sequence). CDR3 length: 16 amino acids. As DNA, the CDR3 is TGTGCCAGCAGCTTGGGTGTCGAAGGGCAGGGTAATGGCTACACCTTC. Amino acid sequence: CASSLGVEGQGNGYTF.

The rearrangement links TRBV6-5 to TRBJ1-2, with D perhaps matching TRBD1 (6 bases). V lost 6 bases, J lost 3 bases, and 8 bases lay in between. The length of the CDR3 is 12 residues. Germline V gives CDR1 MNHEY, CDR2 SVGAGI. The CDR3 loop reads CASRTGDYGYTF. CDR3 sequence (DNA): TGTGCCAGCAGGACAGGAGACTATGGCTACACCTTC.

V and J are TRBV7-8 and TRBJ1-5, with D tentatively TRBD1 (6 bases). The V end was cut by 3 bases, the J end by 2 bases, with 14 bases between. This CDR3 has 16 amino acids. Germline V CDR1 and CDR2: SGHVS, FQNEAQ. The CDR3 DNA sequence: TGTGCCAGCAGCTTGCGGCCAGGGGACGGCAATCAGCCCCAGCATTTT. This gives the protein CASSLRPGDGNQPQHF.

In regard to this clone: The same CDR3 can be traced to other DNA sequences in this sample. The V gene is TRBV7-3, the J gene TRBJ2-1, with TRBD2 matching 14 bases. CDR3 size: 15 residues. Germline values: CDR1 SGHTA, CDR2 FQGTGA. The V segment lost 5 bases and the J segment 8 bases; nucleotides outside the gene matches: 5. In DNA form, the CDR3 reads TGTGCCAGCAGCCCCGGGACTAGCGGGAGAGATGAGCAGTTCTTC. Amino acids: CASSPGTSGRDEQFF. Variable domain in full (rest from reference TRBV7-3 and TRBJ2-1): GAGVSQTPSNKVTEKGKYVELRCDPISGHTALYWYRQSLGQGPEFLIYFQGTGAADDSGLPNDRFFAVRPEGSVSTLKIQRTERGDSAVYLCASSPGTSGRDEQFFGPGTRLTVL.

This CDR3 is CASSLAGGRYGRYEQYF. CDR3 nucleotide sequence: TGTGCCAGCAGCTTGGCGGGGGGCCGCTATGGCCGCTACGAGCAGTACTTC. The rearrangement links TRBV5-6 to TRBJ2-7; D might be TRBD2 (7 bases). CDR1 is SGHDT, CDR2 YYEEEE, per germline. V lost 0 bases to trimming and J lost 3 bases, with 19 bases between them. The CDR3 totals 17 residues.

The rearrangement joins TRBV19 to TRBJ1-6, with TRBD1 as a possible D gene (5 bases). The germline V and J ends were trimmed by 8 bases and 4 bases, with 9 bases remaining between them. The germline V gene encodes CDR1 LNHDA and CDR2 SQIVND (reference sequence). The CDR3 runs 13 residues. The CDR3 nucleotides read TGTGCCAGTGTGGGGGGGTATAATTCACCCCTCCACTTT. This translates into CASVGGYNSPLHF. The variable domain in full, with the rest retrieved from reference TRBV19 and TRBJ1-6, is DGGITQSPKYLFRKEGQNVTLSCEQNLNHDAMYWYRQDPGQGLRLIYYSQIVNDFQKGDIAEGYSVSREKKESFPLTVTSAQKNPTAFYLCASVGGYNSPLHFGNGTRLTVT.

The CDR3 DNA reads TGTGCCAGCAGCGAAGGGGACAGGGTCCTCTCCTACGAGCAGTACTTC. Protein: CASSEGDRVLSYEQYF. The rearrangement links TRBV21-1 to TRBJ2-7; TRBD1, the table's D call, was not compared with the DNA. TRBV21-1 is termed a pseudogene. The CDR3 spans 16 residues.

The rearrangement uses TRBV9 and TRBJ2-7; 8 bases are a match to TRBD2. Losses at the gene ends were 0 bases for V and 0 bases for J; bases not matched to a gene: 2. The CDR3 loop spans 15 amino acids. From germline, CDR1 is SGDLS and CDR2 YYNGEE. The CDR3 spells CASSVDTSGSYEQYF. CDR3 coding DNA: TGTGCCAGCAGCGTAGACACTAGCGGCTCCTACGAGCAGTACTTC.

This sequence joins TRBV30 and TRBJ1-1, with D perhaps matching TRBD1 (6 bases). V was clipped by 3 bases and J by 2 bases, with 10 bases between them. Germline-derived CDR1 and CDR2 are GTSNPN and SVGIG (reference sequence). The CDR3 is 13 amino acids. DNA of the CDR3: TGTGCCTGGAGGGGGGCCCTAAACACTGAAGCTTTCTTT. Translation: CAWRGALNTEAFF.